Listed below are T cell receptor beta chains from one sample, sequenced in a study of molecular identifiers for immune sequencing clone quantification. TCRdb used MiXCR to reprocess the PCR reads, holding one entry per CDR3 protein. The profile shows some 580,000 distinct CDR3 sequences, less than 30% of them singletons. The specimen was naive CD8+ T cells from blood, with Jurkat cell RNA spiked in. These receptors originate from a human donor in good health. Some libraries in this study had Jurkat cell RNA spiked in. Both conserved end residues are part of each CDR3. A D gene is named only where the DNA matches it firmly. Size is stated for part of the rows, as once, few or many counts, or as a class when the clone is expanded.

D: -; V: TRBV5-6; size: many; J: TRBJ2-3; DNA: TGTGCCAGCAGCGGGCCTACAGGAGGCCCCGCTTCTAGCACAGATACGCAGTATTTT; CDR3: CASSGPTGGPASSTDTQYF
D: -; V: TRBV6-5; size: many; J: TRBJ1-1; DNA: TGTGCCAGCAGTCCCCTTGGGCCGGACACTGAAGCTTTCTTT; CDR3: CASSPLGPDTEAFF
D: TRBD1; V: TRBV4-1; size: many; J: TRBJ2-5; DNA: TGCGCCAGCAGCCAAGAGGACAGGGGGCGAGAGACCCAGTACTTC; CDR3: CASSQEDRGRETQYF
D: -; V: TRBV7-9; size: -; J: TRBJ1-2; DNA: TGTGCCAGCAGCTTAGAGGTCGAAAACTATGGCTGCACCTTC; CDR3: CASSLEVENYGCTF
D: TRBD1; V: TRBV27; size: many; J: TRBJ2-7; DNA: TGTGCCAGCAGTTTATTAGGACAGGGTGCCGAGCAGTACTTC; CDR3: CASSLLGQGAEQYF
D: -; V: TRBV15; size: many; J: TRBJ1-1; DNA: TGTGCCACCAGCAGGGAAACTGGGGGGGGTACTGAAGCTTTCTTT; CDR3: CATSRETGGGTEAFF
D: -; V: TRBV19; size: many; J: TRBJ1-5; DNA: TGTGCCAGTAGCTGGCAGGGTGGTCAGCCCCAGCATTTT; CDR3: CASSWQGGQPQHF
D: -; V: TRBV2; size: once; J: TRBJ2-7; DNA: TGTGCCAGCTTGGGGCTAGCGCACTACGAGCAGTACTTC; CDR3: CASLGLAHYEQYF
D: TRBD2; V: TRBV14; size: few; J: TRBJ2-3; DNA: TGTGCCAGCAGCCAAGAAGGGGTGATTATTGGCGGGGGAGATACGCAGTATTTT; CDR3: CASSQEGVIIGGGDTQYF
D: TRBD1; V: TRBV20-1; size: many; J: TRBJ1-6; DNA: TGCAGTGCTAGAGATCTGGGACAGGGGGCACACTCACCCCTCCACTTT; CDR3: CSARDLGQGAHSPLHF
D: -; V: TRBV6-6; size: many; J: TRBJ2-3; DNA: TGTGCCAGCAGAGACCCCTGGGGGGGCGAGGCAGATACGCAGTATTTT; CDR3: CASRDPWGGEADTQYF
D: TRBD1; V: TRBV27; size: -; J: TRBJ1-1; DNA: TGTGCCAGCAGCACTAGGACAGGGACGAACACTGAAGCTTTCTTT; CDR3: CASSTRTGTNTEAFF
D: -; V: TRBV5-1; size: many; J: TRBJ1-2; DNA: TGCGCCAGCAGCTTGCCGACAGCTAACTATGGCTACACCTTC; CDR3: CASSLPTANYGYTF
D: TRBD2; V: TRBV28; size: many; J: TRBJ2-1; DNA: TGTGCCAGCAGTTTACGGACTAGCGGAACCTACAATGAGCAGTTCTTC; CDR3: CASSLRTSGTYNEQFF
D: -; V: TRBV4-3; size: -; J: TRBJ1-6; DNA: TGCGCCAGCAGCCAAGAGAGGCTTTATTCACCCCTCCACTTT; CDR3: CASSQERLYSPLHF
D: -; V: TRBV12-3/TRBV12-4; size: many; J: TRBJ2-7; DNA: TGTGCCAGCAGTTGGGACTCCCTCGAGCAGTACTTC; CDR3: CASSWDSLEQYF
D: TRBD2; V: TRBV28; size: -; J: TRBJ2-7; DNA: TGTGCCAGCAGTCCAACTCTGGGACTAGCGGGTTACGAGCAGTACTTC; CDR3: CASSPTLGLAGYEQYF
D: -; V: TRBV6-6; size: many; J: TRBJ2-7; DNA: TGTGCCAGCAGTTACCCCGTAACTAGCCTTGAGCAGTACTTC; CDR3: CASSYPVTSLEQYF
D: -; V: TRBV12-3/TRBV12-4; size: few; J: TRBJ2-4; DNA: TGTGCCAGCAGTTCCGACCGGGACACCCCCAAAAACATTCAGTACTTC; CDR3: CASSSDRDTPKNIQYF
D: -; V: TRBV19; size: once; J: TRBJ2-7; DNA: TGTGCCAGTAGTATGAATAGGGGTCCCTACTACGAGCAGTACTTC; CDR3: CASSMNRGPYYEQYF
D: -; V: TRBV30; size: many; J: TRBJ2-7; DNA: TGTGCCTATCTAAGGCCGGGAATCGAGCAGTACTTC; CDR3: CAYLRPGIEQYF
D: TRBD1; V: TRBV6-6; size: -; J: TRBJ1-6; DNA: TGTGCCAGCTTGACAGGGAATTCACCCCTCCACTTT; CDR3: CASLTGNSPLHF
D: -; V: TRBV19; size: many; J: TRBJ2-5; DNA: TGTGCCAGTAGTAACTGGGACGGCGAAGAGACCCAGTACTTC; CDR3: CASSNWDGEETQYF
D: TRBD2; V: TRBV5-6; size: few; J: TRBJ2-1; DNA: TGTGCCAGCAGCATGGGACTAGCGGGCGCGGGAGAGCAGTTCTTC; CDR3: CASSMGLAGAGEQFF
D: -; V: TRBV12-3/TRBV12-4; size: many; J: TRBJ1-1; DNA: TGTGCCAGCAGTTTATTTCCGGGCTCCTCTGAAGCTTTCTTT; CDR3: CASSLFPGSSEAFF
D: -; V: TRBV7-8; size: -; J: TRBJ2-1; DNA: TGTGCCAGCAGCTTAGCGCTCGAAAGCAAAAGCTCCTACAATGAGCAGTTCTTC; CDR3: CASSLALESKSSYNEQFF
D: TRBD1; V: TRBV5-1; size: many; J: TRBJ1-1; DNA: TGCGCCAGCAGCTTTGGGACAGGGGCCACTGAAGCTTTCTTT; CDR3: CASSFGTGATEAFF
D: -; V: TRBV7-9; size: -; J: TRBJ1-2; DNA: TGTGCCAGCAGCCGGGGTGGGTGGAACTATGGCTACACCTTC; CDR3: CASSRGGWNYGYTF
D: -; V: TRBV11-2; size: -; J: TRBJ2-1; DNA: TGTGCCAGCAGCGGGGTTCCTTACAATGAGCAGTTCTTC; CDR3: CASSGVPYNEQFF
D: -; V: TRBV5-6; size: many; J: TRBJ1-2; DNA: TGTGCCAGCAGCTTGGTTGAGGCTGGCGGAAGGGGCTACACCTTC; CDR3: CASSLVEAGGRGYTF
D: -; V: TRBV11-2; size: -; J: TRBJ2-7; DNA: TGTGCCAGCAGCTTAGCCCATGCCTACGAGCAGTACTTC; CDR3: CASSLAHAYEQYF
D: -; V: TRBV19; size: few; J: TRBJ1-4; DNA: TGTGCCAGTAGTCCCAGATTCTCCGGTAATGAAAAACTGTTTTTT; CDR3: CASSPRFSGNEKLFF
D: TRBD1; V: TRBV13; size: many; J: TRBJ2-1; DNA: TGTGCCAGCAGCCGACAGGGCGAAACTTACAATGAGCAGTTCTTC; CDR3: CASSRQGETYNEQFF
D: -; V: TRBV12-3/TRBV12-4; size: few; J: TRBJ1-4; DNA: TGTGCCAGCAGTGAAAGGCAGCGATACATGAAACTGTTTTTT; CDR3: CASSERQRYMKLFF
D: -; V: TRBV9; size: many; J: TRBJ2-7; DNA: TGTGCCAGCAGCACCTCAGGGGCCCTTATTTACGAGCAGTACTTC; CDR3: CASSTSGALIYEQYF
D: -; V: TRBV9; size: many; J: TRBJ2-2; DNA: TGTGCCAGCAGCGCGGAGCTTGGCGGGGAGCTGTTTTTT; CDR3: CASSAELGGELFF
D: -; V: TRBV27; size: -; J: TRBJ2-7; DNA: TGTGCCAGCAGACGTAGAAGAAACTACGAGCAGTACTTC; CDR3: CASRRRRNYEQYF
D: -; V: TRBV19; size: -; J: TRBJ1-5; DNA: TGTGCCAGTAGTATTGAGGCAGGCCGTTATAGCAATCAGCCCCAGCATTTT; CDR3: CASSIEAGRYSNQPQHF
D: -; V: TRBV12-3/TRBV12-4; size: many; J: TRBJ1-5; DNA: TGTGCCAGCAGTTCCGGACGGACGAATCAGCCCCAGCATTTT; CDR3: CASSSGRTNQPQHF
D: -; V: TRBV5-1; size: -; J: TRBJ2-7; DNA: TGCGCCAGCAATGACAGGGACTCCTCCTACGAGCAGTACTTC; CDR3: CASNDRDSSYEQYF
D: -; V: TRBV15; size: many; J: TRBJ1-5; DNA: TGTGCCACCAGCAGAGTACGACCGAACACCCTTAGCAATCAGCCCCAGCATTTT; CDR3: CATSRVRPNTLSNQPQHF